Listed below are T cell receptor beta chains from one sample, sequenced in a study of shared clonotypes between healthy human individuals. Profiled with immunoSEQ multiplex PCR; TCRdb holds only in-frame clones, not every one. This sample has 1 million to 1.2 million clones, with 77% found just once. What was sequenced was memory CD4+ T cells from PBMCs. The receptors stem from a man younger than 35 in good health. Some clones in this sample may be carry-over from other donors' samples. Both conserved end residues are part of each CDR3. The D gene is left open where the match is weak. Clone size is given for some rows only: seen once, a few or many times, or a class if the clone is expanded.

abundance,j_gene,v_gene,d_gene,CDR3nt,CDR3aa
NA,TRBJ1-2,TRBV7-9,NA,TGTGCCAGCAGCCCACCCTCGAGTAGGGTGTTTGGCTACACCTTC,CASSPPSSRVFGYTF
NA,TRBJ2-1,TRBV7-3,NA,TGTGCCAGCAGCCCCGCCCCGAGCTCCTACAATGAGCAGTTCTTC,CASSPAPSSYNEQFF
NA,TRBJ2-1,TRBV25-1,NA,TGTGCCAGCAGTGATCTCTCGGGAGAGATCGATGAGCAGTTCTTC,CASSDLSGEIDEQFF
NA,TRBJ1-4,TRBV29-1,TRBD1,TGCAGCGCAGAAGGACAGGGACAGGAAAAACTGTTTTTT,CSAEGQGQEKLFF
once,TRBJ1-5,TRBV9,TRBD1,TGTGCCAGCAGCGTAGCAGGGGGAAATCAGCCCCAGCATTTT,CASSVAGGNQPQHF
few,TRBJ1-4,TRBV6-5,NA,TGTGCCAGCAGCCGGCAGGGAGCCGAAAAACTGTTTTTT,CASSRQGAEKLFF
NA,TRBJ1-5,TRBV7-2,TRBD1,TGTGCCAGCAGCTTAGACAGGGGGAATCAGCCCCAGCATTTT,CASSLDRGNQPQHF
NA,TRBJ1-5,TRBV23-1,NA,TGCGCCAGCAGTTATAGGAAGTACTCAAACAGGTGGGGCAATCAGCCCCAGCATTTT,CASSYRKYSNRWGNQPQHF
few,TRBJ2-5,TRBV28,NA,TGTGCCAGCAGTCTATTGGGCGGGCTGTACCAAGAGACCCAGTACTTC,CASSLLGGLYQETQYF
NA,TRBJ1-3,TRBV6-1,NA,TGTGCCAGCAGGAGACTTGGGCTGGGCGAAAACACCATATATTTT,CASRRLGLGENTIYF
NA,TRBJ1-1,TRBV29-1,NA,TGCAGCGTCCAACCCCTTCAGGGAGCTTTCTTT,CSVQPLQGAFF
NA,TRBJ1-1,TRBV5-1,NA,TGCGCCAGCAGCCCATCGGGCGGGTCGTACACTGAAGCTTTCTTT,CASSPSGGSYTEAFF
NA,TRBJ2-4,TRBV5-1,NA,TGTGCCAGCAGCGCGGGATCGGTAGTGGCCAAAAACATTCAGTACTTC,CASSAGSVVAKNIQYF
NA,TRBJ2-1,TRBV29-1,NA,TGCAGCGTTGAGCGGATACACTACAATGAGCAGTTCTTC,CSVERIHYNEQFF
NA,TRBJ2-2,TRBV6-6,NA,TGTGCCAGCAGACAAACCGGGACTTTCTATACCGGGGAGCTGTTTTTT,CASRQTGTFYTGELFF
NA,TRBJ2-7,TRBV18,NA,TGTGCCAGCTCACCCCGGGACTCCAACATGGAGCAGTACTTC,CASSPRDSNMEQYF
NA,TRBJ2-5,TRBV25-1,TRBD2,TGTGCCAGCAGTGCAGGGACTAGTCTGGGAGAGACCCAGTACTTC,CASSAGTSLGETQYF
NA,TRBJ1-3,TRBV28,TRBD1,TGTGCCAGCACCGTCCGACAGGGTGGCAGACCTAGCTCTGGAAACACCATATATTTT,CASTVRQGGRPSSGNTIYF
NA,TRBJ2-5,TRBV28,NA,TGTGCCAGCAGCCCGGACGGGGAGACCCAGTACTTC,CASSPDGETQYF
NA,TRBJ2-7,TRBV27,NA,TGTGCCAGCAGTTTAGTGGACCACGGCGAGCAGTACTTC,CASSLVDHGEQYF
NA,TRBJ1-2,TRBV11-3,NA,TGTGCCAGCAGCTTAGATTCGACCGTAGGGCCCACCTTC,CASSLDSTVGPTF
NA,TRBJ2-7,TRBV28,TRBD2,TGTGCCAGCAGCCCGAGTCCCGGGAGGCCCCACTCCTACGAGCAGTACTTC,CASSPSPGRPHSYEQYF
NA,TRBJ1-2,TRBV28,NA,TGTGCTAGCAGTGGTCAGGGTTTTTACGGCGGCTACACCTTC,CASSGQGFYGGYTF
once,TRBJ1-5,TRBV2,NA,TGTGCCAGCACAACCGGGACCAGGGATAATCAGCCCCAGCATTTT,CASTTGTRDNQPQHF
NA,TRBJ1-2,TRBV30,NA,TGTGCCTGGAGTGTACTTATGGGCTATGGCTACACCTTC,CAWSVLMGYGYTF
many,TRBJ2-5,TRBV5-1,NA,TGCGCCAGCAGCTTCCAAGAGACCCAGTACTTC,CASSFQETQYF
NA,TRBJ1-2,TRBV28,TRBD1,TGTGCCAGCAGTTTAGTGGGGACAGGATTCTATGGCTACACCTTC,CASSLVGTGFYGYTF
NA,TRBJ1-2,TRBV7-2,TRBD1,TGTGCCAGCAGCGGGACTGACAGGGTGGGCGGCTACACCTTC,CASSGTDRVGGYTF
NA,TRBJ2-1,TRBV9,NA,TGTGCCAGCAGCGTAGGGACTGCAAGCTCCTACAATGAGCAGTTCTTC,CASSVGTASSYNEQFF
few,TRBJ1-5,TRBV5-1,NA,TGCGCCAGCAGCTTGGAAGCGGGGGGCGGACAGCCCCAGCATTTT,CASSLEAGGGQPQHF
once,TRBJ2-1,TRBV6-5,NA,TGTGCCAGCAGTCCACGTCGGGGTATCAATGAGCAGTTCTTC,CASSPRRGINEQFF
NA,TRBJ1-1,TRBV6-1,NA,TGTGCCAGCAGTGAAACGCGCAGGGCAGGCAGCCCTGAAGCTTTCTTT,CASSETRRAGSPEAFF
NA,TRBJ1-4,TRBV29-1,NA,TGCAGCGTTGGAGCCGGCGGTGAAAAACTGTTTTTT,CSVGAGGEKLFF
once,TRBJ2-3,TRBV5-1,NA,TGCGCCAGCAGCCTGACACAGGGTCTTGTGACAGATACGCAGTATTTT,CASSLTQGLVTDTQYF
NA,TRBJ2-1,TRBV20-1,NA,TGCAGTGCTAGGCCGGGCCGTGAGCAGTTCTTC,CSARPGREQFF
NA,TRBJ1-2,TRBV2,NA,TGTGCCAGCAGTGTGGGCAGCAGCTATGGCTACACCTTC,CASSVGSSYGYTF
NA,TRBJ1-2,TRBV15,NA,TGTGCCACCAGCAGAGATGCACAGGTTAATGGCTACACCTTC,CATSRDAQVNGYTF
NA,TRBJ1-2,TRBV6-5,NA,TGTGCCAGCAGGCCGGAGGGTCTCCTTAACTATGGCTACACCTTC,CASRPEGLLNYGYTF
NA,TRBJ2-7,TRBV4-1,NA,TGCGCCAGCAGCCGCCAAGCGGAGAACGAGCAGTACTTC,CASSRQAENEQYF
NA,TRBJ2-1,TRBV7-9,NA,TGTGCCAGCAGCCCACGACTAGGCCTGATTGATAGCAATGAGCAGTTCTTC,CASSPRLGLIDSNEQFF
many,TRBJ2-3,TRBV11-3,NA,TGTGCCAGCGGGGGGCGGGGAGATACGCAGTATTTT,CASGGRGDTQYF